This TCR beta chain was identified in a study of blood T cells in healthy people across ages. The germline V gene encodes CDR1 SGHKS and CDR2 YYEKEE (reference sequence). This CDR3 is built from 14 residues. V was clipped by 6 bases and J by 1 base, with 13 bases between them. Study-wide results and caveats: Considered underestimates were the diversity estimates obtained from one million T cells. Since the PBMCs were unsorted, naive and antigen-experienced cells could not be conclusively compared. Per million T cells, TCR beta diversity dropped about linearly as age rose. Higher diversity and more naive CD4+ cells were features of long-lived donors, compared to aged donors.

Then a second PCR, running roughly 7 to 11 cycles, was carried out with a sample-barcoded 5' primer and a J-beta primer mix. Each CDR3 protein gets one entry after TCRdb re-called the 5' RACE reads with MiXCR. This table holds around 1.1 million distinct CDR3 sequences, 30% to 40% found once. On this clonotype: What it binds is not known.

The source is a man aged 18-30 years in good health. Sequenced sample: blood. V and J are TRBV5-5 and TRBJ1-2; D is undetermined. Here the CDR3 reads CASKQDASNYGYTF. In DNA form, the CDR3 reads TGTGCCAGCAAGCAGGATGCCAGTAACTATGGCTACACCTTC.